This T cell receptor beta chain is drawn from a study of shared clonotypes between healthy human individuals. CD45RO-negative, CCR7-positively selected cells formed the naive CD8 fraction, excluding terminally differentiated effector memory CD45RA+ cells. For this clone: The antigen remains unidentified.

Clones were sequenced by immunoSEQ multiplex PCR, and TCRdb holds only the in-frame ones, with some missing. This sample has roughly 2.1 million clones, with more than 85% found just once. CDR1 and CDR2 from the germline V gene are SNHLY and FYNNEI. The CDR3 runs 15 residues. V lost 6 bases and J lost 4, with 15 bases in between. General study points: Genetic and exposure-history diversity was limited by the small donor number.

The sequence was collected from a man younger than 35 in good health. Some clones in this sample may be carry-over from other donors' samples. The chain couples TRBV2 to TRBJ1-4; D uncertain. Specimen: naive CD8+ T cells from PBMCs. CDR3 DNA sequence: TGTGCCAGCAGCGACCGGCTTCCGATTAATGAAAAACTGTTTTTT. Its translation: CASSDRLPINEKLFF.